The 3 T cell receptor beta chains below come from one sample, sequenced in a study of T cell responses to AZD1222 COVID-19 vaccine. Sequenced by immunoSEQ multiplex PCR; TCRdb stores in-frame clones only, minus some. The sample carries about 120,000 clones, 85% to 90% recorded once. The sequencing here drew on peripheral blood, taken on day 0 of AZD1222 vaccination. The receptors originated from an adult in good health.

The rearrangement links TRBV27 to TRBJ1-4; D may be TRBD1 (5 bases). CDR3 length equals 15 residues. Germline V lookup: CDR1 MNHEY, CDR2 SMNVEV (reference sequence). The V and J ends lost 3 bases and 5 bases respectively, with 13 bases between them. DNA for the CDR3: TGTGCCAGCAGTTTGTCGGGACTGCAAAATGAAAAACTGTTTTTT. As protein: CASSLSGLQNEKLFF.

The CDR3 DNA reads TGTGCCAGCAGCCTCCGGACAGGGGCCCAAGAGACCCAGTACTTC. It encodes CASSLRTGAQETQYF. The chain links TRBV3-1 (or the pseudogene TRBV3-2) to TRBJ2-5; 9 nucleotides align to TRBD1. V shed 4 bases and J 1 base; nucleotides not matched to a gene: 4. The CDR3 consists of 15 residues. Looked up from germline, CDR1 is LGHDT and CDR2 is YNNKEL (reference sequence).

On this clone: One end of the junction fails to match germline, which may point to a read error. The chain uses TRBV5-4 and TRBJ2-7; 7 bases align to TRBD2. The CDR3 extends over 12 amino acids. Germline V gene lookup returns CDR1 SGHNT and CDR2 YYREEE (reference sequence). CDR3 DNA sequence: TGTGCCAGCAGCTTGTGGGCGGGGGTCCACCAATTC. This codes for CASSLWAGVHQF.